Listed below are T cell receptor beta chains from one sample, sequenced in a study of molecular identifiers for immune sequencing clone quantification. In TCRdb, the PCR reads were re-called with MiXCR into one record per CDR3 protein. The sample contains roughly 93,000 distinct CDR3 sequences, around 19% of which appear only once. Sequencing input: naive CD8+ T cells from blood, with Jurkat cell RNA spiked in. Every receptor here comes from a human donor in good health. Some libraries in this study had Jurkat cell RNA spiked in. Each CDR3 is given with its conserved first and last residue. A D gene is named only where the DNA matches it firmly. Clone size is not always given. Where it is, it says once, few, many or a class for expanded clones.

j_call | d_call | v_call | clone_size | cdr3_aa | cdr3_nt
TRBJ2-7 | - | TRBV9 | many | CASSVGLGGSGGGPSYEQYF | TGTGCCAGCAGCGTAGGTCTTGGCGGGAGTGGGGGCGGACCCTCCTACGAGCAGTACTTC
TRBJ1-4 | - | TRBV13 | - | CASSPQRGGLGEKLFF | TGTGCCAGCAGCCCCCAGCGGGGGGGGTTGGGGGAAAAACTGTTTTTT
TRBJ2-7 | - | TRBV24-1 | few | CATSNINSYEQYF | TGTGCCACCAGTAACATAAACTCCTACGAGCAGTACTTC
TRBJ2-2 | - | TRBV13 | many | CASNVAAGELFF | TGTGCCAGCAATGTAGCGGCCGGGGAGCTGTTTTTT
TRBJ2-2 | - | TRBV27 | many | CASSPLGVILTGELFF | TGTGCCAGCAGTCCTTTGGGGGTAATTTTGACCGGGGAGCTGTTTTTT
TRBJ2-1 | - | TRBV24-1 | many | CATSSVGSSYNEQFF | TGTGCCACCAGTTCGGTCGGGAGCTCCTACAATGAGCAGTTCTTC
TRBJ1-1 | TRBD1 | TRBV7-9 | many | CASSLGSVQGAAAEAFF | TGTGCCAGCAGCTTAGGGTCGGTGCAGGGGGCCGCGGCTGAAGCTTTCTTT
TRBJ1-5 | - | TRBV20-1 | many | CSARQTQPDNQPQHF | TGCAGTGCAAGACAGACCCAACCAGATAATCAGCCCCAGCATTTT
TRBJ2-7 | - | TRBV6-2/TRBV6-3 | many | CASSYGDSGEQYF | TGTGCCAGCAGTTACGGAGACTCGGGGGAGCAGTACTTC
TRBJ2-3 | - | TRBV14 | many | CASSQDLRSTDTQYF | TGTGCCAGCAGCCAAGATTTGCGTAGCACAGATACGCAGTATTTT
TRBJ2-2 | - | TRBV6-5 | many | CASSWGSWTGELFF | TGTGCCAGCAGTTGGGGGTCTTGGACCGGGGAGCTGTTTTTT
TRBJ1-2 | - | TRBV24-1 | many | CATSAGINYGYTF | TGTGCCACCAGTGCTGGGATTAACTATGGCTACACCTTC
TRBJ2-7 | TRBD2 | TRBV27 | many | CASSFIGPGLGVAEQYF | TGTGCCAGCAGTTTTATTGGACCGGGACTAGGGGTCGCCGAGCAGTACTTC
TRBJ2-1 | TRBD1 | TRBV7-9 | many | CASETGVHEQFF | TGTGCCAGCGAGACAGGGGTCCATGAGCAGTTCTTC
TRBJ1-1 | - | TRBV6-4 | many | CASSDTGGGTEAFF | TGTGCCAGCAGTGACACGGGAGGTGGAACTGAAGCTTTCTTT